This T cell receptor beta chain was recovered during a study of cytomegalovirus exposure and HLA in healthy donors. Overall study context: Roughly 180 million T cells yielded 100 million to 130 million unique TCR beta sequences, as an earlier analysis found. Findings of the study overall: Productive status was seen about 87% or about 30% of the time for most TCR beta V segments in an earlier analysis. Per a later analysis, roughly 17,000 TCR beta sequences showed association with HLA alleles at 0.05 false discovery rate. In a later analysis, an Asian-associated ancestry cluster reportedly showed fewer N-insertions than the roughly 700-donor mean.

The PCR employed 60 Vbeta primers together with 13 Jbeta primers. Sequencing was performed with immunoSEQ multiplex PCR; in TCRdb, only in-frame clones are kept and a portion is missing. The sample has about 150,000 clones; approximately 80% are singletons. The CDR3 sequence is 14 residues long. Per germline, CDR1 SNHLY and CDR2 FYNNEI. The ends lost 5 bases at V and 2 bases at J; junction bases unmatched: 4. Comment on this clone: The antigen remains undetermined.

This TCR came from a woman aged 40 to 50 in good health and CMV-seronegative. Sequencing was carried out using PBMCs. The chain recombines TRBV2 with TRBJ2-3; the match to TRBD1 covers 7 bases. CDR3: CASSLTGSTDTQYF. The DNA of the CDR3 is TGTGCCAGCAGTTTGACAGGGTCCACAGATACGCAGTATTTT. The whole variable domain, remainder taken from reference TRBV2 and TRBJ2-3, is EPEVTQTPSHQVTQMGQEVILRCVPISNHLYFYWYRQILGQKVEFLVSFYNNEISEKSEIFDDQFSVERPDGSNFTLKIRSTKLEDSAMYFCASSLTGSTDTQYFGPGTRLTVL.